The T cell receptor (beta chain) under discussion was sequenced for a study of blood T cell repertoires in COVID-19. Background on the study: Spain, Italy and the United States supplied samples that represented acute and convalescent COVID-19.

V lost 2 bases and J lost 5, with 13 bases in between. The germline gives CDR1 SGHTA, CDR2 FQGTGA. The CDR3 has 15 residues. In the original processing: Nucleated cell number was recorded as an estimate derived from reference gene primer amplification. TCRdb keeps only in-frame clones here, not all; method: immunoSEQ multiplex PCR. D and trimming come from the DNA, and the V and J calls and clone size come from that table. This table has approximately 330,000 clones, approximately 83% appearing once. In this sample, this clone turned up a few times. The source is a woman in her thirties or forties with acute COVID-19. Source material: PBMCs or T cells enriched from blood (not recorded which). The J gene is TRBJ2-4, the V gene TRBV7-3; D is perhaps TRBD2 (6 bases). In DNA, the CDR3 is TGTGCCAGCAGCTTATCAGCGGGTAGTCAAAACATTCAGTACTTC. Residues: CASSLSAGSQNIQYF. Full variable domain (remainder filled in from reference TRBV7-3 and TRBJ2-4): GAGVSQTPSNKVTEKGKYVELRCDPISGHTALYWYRQSLGQGPEFLIYFQGTGAADDSGLPNDRFFAVRPEGSVSTLKIQRTERGDSAVYLCASSLSAGSQNIQYFGAGTRLSVL.